This TCR beta chain was found in a study of CD8+ T cells in alopecia areata (dated by TCRdb to between 2017 and 2018). Turning to the overall study: The treated patients took part in an open-label pilot trial in which moderate-to-severe alopecia areata was treated with oral tofacitinib at 5 to 10 mg twice daily. Tofacitinib-treated patients had biopsies at baseline and at 4 and 24 weeks of treatment, with a later scalp biopsy in several patients. RNA was obtained with the PAXgene miRNA kit for fixed scalp, the miRNeasy kit for PBMCs, and the RNeasy kit for mouse skin. immunoSEQ multiplex PCR using 35 Vbeta forward primers and 13 Jbeta reverse primers was used to amplify TCRbeta CDR3 regions. Patients stayed on tofacitinib for 6 to 18 months and then had 6 months of follow-up off drug so that delayed response and recurrence could be assessed. Clonality in the scalp was compared among normal scalp (n=4), patchy alopecia areata scalp (n=8), and alopecia totalis/universalis scalp (n=8). To study T cell clonal expansion in alopecia areata, the researchers applied high-throughput TCRbeta sequencing to both the C3H/HeJ mouse model and human patients. Disease severity in treated patients was measured with the SALT score, which quantifies the percentage of affected scalp surface area. On the human side, TCRbeta sequencing was run on scalp tissue and on sorted CD4+ and CD8+ peripheral blood T cells from healthy controls and from alopecia areata patients with either patchy or totalis/universalis disease.

What the authors observed across the whole study: TCR sequences shared between patients were less clear than in mice, possibly partly because of HLA diversity in the patient population. Resident alphabeta T cells in normal human skin are also sequenced, complicating scalp TCR repertoire analysis, unlike mouse skin dominated by gammadelta T cells. During tofacitinib treatment, many expanded lesional clones stuck around in both scalp and blood, and this persistence may partly explain why relapse happens after treatment is stopped. Because the treated cohort was small and had just a single nonresponder, larger studies are needed to establish links between baseline CD8+ expansion and response. Compared with normal scalp, lesional scalp had higher clonality and more expanded CD8+ clones, particularly in alopecia totalis/universalis, a pattern that suggests antigenic drive. Scalp clonality and the number of expanded CD8+ clones among the top 100 scalp clones were significantly decreased by tofacitinib.

The germline V gene (reference sequence) yields GTSNPN for CDR1 and SVGIG for CDR2. The CDR3, cysteine through phenylalanine, is 14 amino acids long. Left in the record is the CDR3 DNA by itself, 42 bases read in frame from the first base. Trimming removed 5 bases from V and 1 base from J; the gene matches leave 7 bases unexplained. Of note for this clone: The antigen it binds to is not known. Qualities for individual bases were not recorded, and no much larger clone is one base off.

Library creation used the immunoSEQ multiplex PCR assay. RNA was extracted from all samples and reverse transcribed into cDNA, which served as template for TCR sequencing. SuperScript III was used for first-strand cDNA synthesis, primed with a 2:1 mix of oligo-dT and random hexamers. A synthetic immune receptor repertoire was used to gauge amplification bias, and whatever bias remained was removed computationally. The paper's data handling went like this. Raw reads were preprocessed for error removal, and CDR3 was defined according to IMGT conventions as running from the conserved cysteine to phenylalanine. Clonality was computed by normalizing Shannon entropy by log2 of the number of productive unique TCRs and subtracting the result from 1. Whether each scalp clone was CD4 or CD8 was inferred by checking scalp TCRbeta sequences against the CD4 and CD8 repertoires from sorted blood. Drawn from immuneACCESS, this table holds only the in-frame rearrangements with V and J called that TCRdb kept. Clones are partly lost; checked studies trace under half to an unresolved V gene and leave the rest unexplained. The DNA gave D and trimming, while V, J and clone size come from that table. The sample has 120,000 to 150,000 clones on record, about four fifths of them singletons. The ten largest clones take up roughly 25% of the sample.

According to the study, the label for this sample's time point signals: more than 3 weeks on oral tofacitinib. The treatment or condition label, read with the paper, signifies: oral pan-JAK inhibitor, 5-10 mg twice daily. From alopecia areata patients, peripheral blood was collected along with lesional scalp punch biopsies. PBMCs were isolated by density centrifugation and stained for CD3, CD4 and CD8, after which CD4+ and CD8+ T cells were sorted on a FACSAria. This chain joins TRBV30 to TRBJ2-7; TRBD1 aligns with 8 central bases. The TCR sequence derives from a human donor with alopecia areata. Sequencing was performed on CD8+ T cells sorted from blood, taken at week 4, from a patient treated with tofacitinib. For the CDR3, the sequence is CAWALGQGSYEQYF. The nucleotides read TGTGCCTGGGCCCTCGGACAGGGATCCTACGAGCAGTACTTC. Here the CDR3 is joined to the reference TRBV30 and TRBJ2-7 genes, and the full variable domain is: SQTIHQWPATLVQPVGSPLSLECTVEGTSNPNLYWYRQAAGRGLQLLFYSVGIGQISSEVPQNLSASRPQDRQFILSSKKLLLSDSGFYLCAWALGQGSYEQYFGPGTRLTVT.